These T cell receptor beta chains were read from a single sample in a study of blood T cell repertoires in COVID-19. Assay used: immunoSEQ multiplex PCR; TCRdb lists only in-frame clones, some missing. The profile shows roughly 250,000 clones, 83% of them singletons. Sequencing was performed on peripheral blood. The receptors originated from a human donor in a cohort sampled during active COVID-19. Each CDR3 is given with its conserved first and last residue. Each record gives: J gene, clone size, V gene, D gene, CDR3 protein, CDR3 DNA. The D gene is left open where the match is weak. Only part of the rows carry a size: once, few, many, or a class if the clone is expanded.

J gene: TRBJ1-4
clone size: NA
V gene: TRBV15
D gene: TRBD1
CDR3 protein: CATSSGTVGEKLFF
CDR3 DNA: TGTGCCACCAGCTCCGGGACAGTCGGAGAAAAACTGTTTTTT

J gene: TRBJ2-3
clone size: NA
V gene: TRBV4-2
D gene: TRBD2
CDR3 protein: CASSNGPSGYTDTQYF
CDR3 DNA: TGTGCCAGCAGCAATGGACCTAGCGGATACACAGATACGCAGTATTTT

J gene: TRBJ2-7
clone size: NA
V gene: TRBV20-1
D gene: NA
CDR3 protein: CSRQATNEQYF
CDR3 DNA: TGCAGTCGACAGGCCACTAACGAGCAGTACTTC

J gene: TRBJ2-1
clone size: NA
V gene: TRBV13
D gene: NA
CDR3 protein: CASSLGLIRRYNEQFF
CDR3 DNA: TGTGCCAGCAGCTTAGGCCTAATTCGGAGATACAATGAGCAGTTCTTC

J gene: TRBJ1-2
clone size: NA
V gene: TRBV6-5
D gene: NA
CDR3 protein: CASLMAGAGGYTF
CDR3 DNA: TGTGCCAGCCTCATGGCAGGGGCAGGTGGCTACACCTTC

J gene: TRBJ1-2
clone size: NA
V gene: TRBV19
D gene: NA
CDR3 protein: CASSMGPIGRREDGYTF
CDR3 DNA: TGTGCCAGTAGTATGGGCCCCATAGGAAGAAGGGAGGATGGCTACACCTTC

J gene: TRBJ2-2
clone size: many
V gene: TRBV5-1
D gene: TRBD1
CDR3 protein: CASSLEGQGVGELFF
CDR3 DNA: TGCGCCAGCAGCTTGGAAGGACAGGGCGTCGGGGAGCTGTTTTTT

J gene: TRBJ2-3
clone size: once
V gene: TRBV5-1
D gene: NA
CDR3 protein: CASSLVGQAGDTQYF
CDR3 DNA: TGCGCCAGCAGCTTGGTAGGCCAGGCGGGAGATACGCAGTATTTT

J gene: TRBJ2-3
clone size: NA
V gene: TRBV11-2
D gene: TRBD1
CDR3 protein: CASSLLTGGKSDTQYF
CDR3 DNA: TGTGCCAGCAGCTTATTGACAGGGGGAAAGAGTGATACGCAGTATTTT

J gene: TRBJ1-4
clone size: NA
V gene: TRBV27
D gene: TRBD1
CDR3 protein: CASSLSPTGLDEKLFF
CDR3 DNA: TGTGCCAGCAGTTTATCCCCGACAGGGTTAGATGAAAAACTGTTTTTT

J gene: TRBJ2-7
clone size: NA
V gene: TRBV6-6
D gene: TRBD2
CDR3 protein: CASNAAGLAGAYEQYF
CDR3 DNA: TGTGCCAGCAATGCGGCGGGGCTAGCGGGAGCCTACGAGCAGTACTTC

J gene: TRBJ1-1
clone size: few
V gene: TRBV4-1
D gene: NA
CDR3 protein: CASSQVWNTEAFF
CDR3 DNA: TGCGCCAGCAGCCAAGTCTGGAACACTGAAGCTTTCTTT

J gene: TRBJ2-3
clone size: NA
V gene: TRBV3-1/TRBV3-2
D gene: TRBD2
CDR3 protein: CASSQEWGGSTDTQYF
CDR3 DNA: TGTGCCAGCAGCCAAGAATGGGGGGGTAGCACAGATACGCAGTATTTT

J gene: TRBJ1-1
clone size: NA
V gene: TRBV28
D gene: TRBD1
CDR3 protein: CASSSPPNRGGEAFF
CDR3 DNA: TGTGCCAGCAGTTCTCCCCCAAACAGGGGGGGGGAAGCTTTCTTT

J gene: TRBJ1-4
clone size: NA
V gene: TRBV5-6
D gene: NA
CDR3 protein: CASSLGSRGSEKLFF
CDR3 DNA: TGTGCCAGCAGCTTGGGGAGCAGGGGAAGTGAAAAACTGTTTTTT

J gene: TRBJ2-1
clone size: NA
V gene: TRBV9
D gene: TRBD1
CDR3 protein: CASSVGTGGDNEQFF
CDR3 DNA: TGTGCCAGCAGCGTAGGAACAGGGGGAGACAATGAGCAGTTCTTC

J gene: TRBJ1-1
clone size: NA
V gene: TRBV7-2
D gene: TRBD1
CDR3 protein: CASRSWTGNTEAFF
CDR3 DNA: TGTGCCAGCAGGTCCTGGACAGGGAACACTGAAGCTTTCTTT

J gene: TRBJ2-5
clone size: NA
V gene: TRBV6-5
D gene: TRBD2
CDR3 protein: CASSYSAGGGETQYF
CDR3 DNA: TGTGCCAGCAGTTACTCCGCGGGAGGCGGAGAGACCCAGTACTTC

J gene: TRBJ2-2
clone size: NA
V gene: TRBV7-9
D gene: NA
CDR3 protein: CASSIWRSRGTGELFF
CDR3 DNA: TGTGCCAGCAGCATCTGGCGGTCCCGAGGCACCGGGGAGCTGTTTTTT

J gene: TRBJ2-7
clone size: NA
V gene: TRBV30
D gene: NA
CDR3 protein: CAWSASPPRGAYEQYF
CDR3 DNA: TGTGCCTGGAGTGCCTCCCCACCCAGGGGAGCCTACGAGCAGTACTTC

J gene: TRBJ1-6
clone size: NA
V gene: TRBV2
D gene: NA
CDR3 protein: CASSRDIEPSPLHF
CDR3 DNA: TGTGCCAGCAGTCGGGACATCGAACCTTCACCCCTCCACTTT

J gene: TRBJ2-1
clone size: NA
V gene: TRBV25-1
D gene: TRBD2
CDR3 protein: CASSEYNRASGRYNEQFF
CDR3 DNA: TGTGCCAGCAGTGAATATAACCGGGCTAGCGGGAGGTACAATGAGCAGTTCTTC

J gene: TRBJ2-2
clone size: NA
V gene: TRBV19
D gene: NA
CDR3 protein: CASSLFHGGELFF
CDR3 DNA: TGTGCCAGTAGCCTGTTTCACGGCGGGGAGCTGTTTTTT

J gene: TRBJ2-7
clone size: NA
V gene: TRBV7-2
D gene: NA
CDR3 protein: CASSPGFWGRRVDEQYF
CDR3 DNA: TGTGCCAGCAGCCCGGGTTTCTGGGGGAGGAGGGTTGACGAGCAGTACTTC

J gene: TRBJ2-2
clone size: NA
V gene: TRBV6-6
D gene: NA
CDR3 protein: CASSYLDRGGELFF
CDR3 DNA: TGTGCCAGCAGTTACCTCGACAGAGGCGGGGAGCTGTTTTTT

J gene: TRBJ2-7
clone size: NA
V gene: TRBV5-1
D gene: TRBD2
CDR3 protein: CASSPGVAGGEQYF
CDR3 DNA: TGCGCCAGCAGCCCTGGGGTAGCGGGTGGCGAGCAGTACTTC

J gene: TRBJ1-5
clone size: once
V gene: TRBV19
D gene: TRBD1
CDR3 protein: CASSSLDRGYGPQHF
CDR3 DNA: TGTGCCAGTAGTTCCCTGGACAGGGGTTATGGGCCCCAGCATTTT

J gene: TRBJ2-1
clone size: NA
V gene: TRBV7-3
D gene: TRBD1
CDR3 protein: CASSSGTGYYNEQFF
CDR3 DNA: TGTGCCAGCAGCTCCGGGACAGGCTATTACAATGAGCAGTTCTTC

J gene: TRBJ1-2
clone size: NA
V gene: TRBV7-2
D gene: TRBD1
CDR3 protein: CASSLDRVYGYTF
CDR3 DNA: TGTGCCAGCAGCTTGGACAGGGTCTATGGCTACACCTTC

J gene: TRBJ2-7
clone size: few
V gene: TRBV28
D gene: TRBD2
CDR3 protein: CASSLHLAELTYEQYF
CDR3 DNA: TGTGCCAGCAGTTTGCACCTAGCGGAACTTACCTACGAGCAGTACTTC

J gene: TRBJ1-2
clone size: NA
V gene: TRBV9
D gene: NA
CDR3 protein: CASSVETGVRYGYTF
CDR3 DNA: TGTGCCAGCAGCGTTGAGACAGGCGTCCGGTATGGCTACACCTTC

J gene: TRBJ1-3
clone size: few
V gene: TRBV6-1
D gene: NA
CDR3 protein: CASSEAYSGNTIYF
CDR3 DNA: TGTGCCAGCAGTGAAGCTTACTCTGGAAACACCATATATTTT

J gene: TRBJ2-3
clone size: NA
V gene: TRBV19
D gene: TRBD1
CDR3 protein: CASSSRTGGTDTQYF
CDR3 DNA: TGTGCCAGTAGTTCCAGGACAGGGGGCACAGATACGCAGTATTTT

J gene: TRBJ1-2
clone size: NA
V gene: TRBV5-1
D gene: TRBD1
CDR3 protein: CASSLTGVVEGYTF
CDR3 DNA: TGCGCCAGCAGCTTGACAGGGGTGGTTGAAGGCTACACCTTC

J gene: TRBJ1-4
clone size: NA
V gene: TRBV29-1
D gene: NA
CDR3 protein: CSVDGSANEKLFF
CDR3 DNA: TGCAGCGTTGATGGCAGCGCGAATGAAAAACTGTTTTTT

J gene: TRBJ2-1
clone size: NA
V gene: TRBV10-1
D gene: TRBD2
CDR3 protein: CASSDGGSSYNEQFF
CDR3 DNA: TGCGCCAGCAGTGACGGCGGGAGCTCCTACAATGAGCAGTTCTTC

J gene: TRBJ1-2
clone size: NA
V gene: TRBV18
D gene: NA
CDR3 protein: CASSPPSRGNYGYTF
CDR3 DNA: TGTGCCAGCTCACCACCAAGCCGGGGAAACTATGGCTACACCTTC

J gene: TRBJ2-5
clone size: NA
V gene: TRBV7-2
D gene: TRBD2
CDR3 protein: CASSLYSGGEETQYF
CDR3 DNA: TGTGCCAGCAGCTTATATAGCGGGGGGGAGGAGACCCAGTACTTC

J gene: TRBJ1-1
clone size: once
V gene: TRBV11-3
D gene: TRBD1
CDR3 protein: CASSLGPRDRGSLLGTEAFF
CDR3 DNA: TGTGCCAGCAGCTTAGGGCCTCGGGACAGGGGATCTCTATTGGGCACTGAAGCTTTCTTT

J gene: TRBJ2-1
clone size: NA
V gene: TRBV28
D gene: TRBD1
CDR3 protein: CASSLLERDRAYNEQFF
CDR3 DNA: TGTGCCAGCAGTTTGTTAGAGCGGGACAGGGCCTACAATGAGCAGTTCTTC

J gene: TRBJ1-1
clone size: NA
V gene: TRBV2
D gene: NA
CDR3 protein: CASSYGFRAEAFF
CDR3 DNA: TGTGCCAGCAGTTACGGGTTTCGGGCTGAAGCTTTCTTT

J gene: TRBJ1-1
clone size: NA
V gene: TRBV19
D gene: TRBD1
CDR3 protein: CASSDRGLDTEAFF
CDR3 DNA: TGTGCCAGTAGCGACAGGGGGCTGGACACTGAAGCTTTCTTT

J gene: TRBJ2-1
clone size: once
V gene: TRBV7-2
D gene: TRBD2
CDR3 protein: CASSLGTTSNNEQFF
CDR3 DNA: TGTGCCAGCAGCTTGGGGACTACTTCGAACAATGAGCAGTTCTTC

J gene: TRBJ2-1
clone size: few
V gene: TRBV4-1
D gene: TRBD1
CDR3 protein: CASSVTGQGTDEQFF
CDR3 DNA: TGCGCCAGCAGCGTCACAGGACAGGGGACAGATGAGCAGTTCTTC

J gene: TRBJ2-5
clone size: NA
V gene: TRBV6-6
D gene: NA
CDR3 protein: CASSYGSQGLRETQYF
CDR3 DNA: TGTGCCAGCAGTTATGGTTCCCAGGGGCTGAGAGAGACCCAGTACTTC

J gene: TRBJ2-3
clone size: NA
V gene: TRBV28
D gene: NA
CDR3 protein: CASSLGGLSTDTQYF
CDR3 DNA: TGTGCCAGCAGTTTAGGCGGACTTAGCACAGATACGCAGTATTTT